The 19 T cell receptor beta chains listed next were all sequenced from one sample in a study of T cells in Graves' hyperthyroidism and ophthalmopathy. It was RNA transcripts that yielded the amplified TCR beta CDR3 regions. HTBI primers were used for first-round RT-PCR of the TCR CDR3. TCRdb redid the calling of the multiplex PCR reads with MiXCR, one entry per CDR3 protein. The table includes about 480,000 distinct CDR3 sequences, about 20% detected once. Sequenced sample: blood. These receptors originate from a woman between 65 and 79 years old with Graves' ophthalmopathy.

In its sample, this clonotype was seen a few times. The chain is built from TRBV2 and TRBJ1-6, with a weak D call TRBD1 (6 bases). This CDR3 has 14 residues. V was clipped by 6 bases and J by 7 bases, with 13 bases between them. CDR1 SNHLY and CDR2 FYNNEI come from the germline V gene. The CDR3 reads CASSKQGWNSPLHF. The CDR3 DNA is TGTGCCAGCAGCAAACAGGGTTGGAATTCACCCCTCCACTTT.

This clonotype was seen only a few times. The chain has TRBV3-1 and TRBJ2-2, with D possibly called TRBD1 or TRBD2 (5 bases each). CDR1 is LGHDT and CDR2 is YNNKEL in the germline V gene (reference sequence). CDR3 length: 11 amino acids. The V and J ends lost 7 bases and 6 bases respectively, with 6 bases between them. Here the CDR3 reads CASMGAGELFF. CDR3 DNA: TGTGCCAGCATGGGGGCCGGGGAGCTGTTTTTT. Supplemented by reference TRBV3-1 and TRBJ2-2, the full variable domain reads DTAVSQTPKYLVTQMGNDKSIKCEQNLGHDTMYWYKQDSKKFLKIMFSYNNKELIINETVPNRFSPKSPDKAHLNLHINSLELGDSAVYFCASMGAGELFFGEGSRLTVL.

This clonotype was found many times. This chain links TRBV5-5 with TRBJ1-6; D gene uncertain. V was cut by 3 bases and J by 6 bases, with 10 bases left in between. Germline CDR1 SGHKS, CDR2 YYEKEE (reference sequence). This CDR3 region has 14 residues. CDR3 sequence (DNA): TGTGCCAGCAGCTCGCCGGGCCTTAATTCACCCCTCCACTTT. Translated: CASSSPGLNSPLHF.

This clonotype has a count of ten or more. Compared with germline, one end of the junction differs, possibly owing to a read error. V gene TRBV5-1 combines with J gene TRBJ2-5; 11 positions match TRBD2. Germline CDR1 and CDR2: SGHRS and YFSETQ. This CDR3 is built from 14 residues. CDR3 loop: CASSLAGGPETQYF. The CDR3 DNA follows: TGTGCCAGCAGCTTAGCGGGAGGGCCGGAGACCCAGTACTTC.

In nucleotides, the CDR3 is TGTGCCAGTAGTAGGCCACCCCGGGGCAGCTCATCTTCCTACAATGAGCAGTTCTTC. This encodes CASSRPPRGSSSSYNEQFF. This rearrangement joins TRBV19 to TRBJ2-1, with D perhaps being TRBD1 or TRBD2 (5 bases each). The CDR3 extends over 19 amino acids. Germline loops: CDR1 LNHDA, CDR2 SQIVND (reference sequence). V gave up 4 bases and J gave up 1 base, with 23 bases separating them.

The CDR3 region has the DNA TGCAGTGCTCGTACCAAGGACAGGTACAATGAGCAGTTCTTC. It yields the protein CSARTKDRYNEQFF. The chain joins TRBV20-1 to TRBJ2-1; TRBD1 matches at 7 bases. CDR1 DFQATT and CDR2 SNEGSKA come from the germline V gene (reference sequence). This CDR3 has 14 amino acids. V shed 5 bases and J 4 bases; nucleotides not matched to a gene: 8.

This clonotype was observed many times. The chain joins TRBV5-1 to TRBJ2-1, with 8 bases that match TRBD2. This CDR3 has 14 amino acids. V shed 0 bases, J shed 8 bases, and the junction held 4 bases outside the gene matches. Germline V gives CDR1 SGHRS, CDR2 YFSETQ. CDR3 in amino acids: CASSLGREEDEQFF. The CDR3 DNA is TGCGCCAGCAGCTTGGGGCGGGAGGAGGATGAGCAGTTCTTC.

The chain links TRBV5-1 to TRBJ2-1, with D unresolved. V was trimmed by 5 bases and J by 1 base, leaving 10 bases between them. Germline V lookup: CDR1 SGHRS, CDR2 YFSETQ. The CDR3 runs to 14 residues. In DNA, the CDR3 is TGCGCCAGCAGACCGCTAGGGTCCTACAATGAGCAGTTCTTC. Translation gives CASRPLGSYNEQFF.

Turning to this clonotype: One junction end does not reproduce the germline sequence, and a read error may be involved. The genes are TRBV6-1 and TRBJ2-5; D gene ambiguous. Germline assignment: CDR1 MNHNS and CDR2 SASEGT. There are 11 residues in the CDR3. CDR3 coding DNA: TGTGCCAGCATCAACCTAGAGACCAAGTACTTC. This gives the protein CASINLETKYF.

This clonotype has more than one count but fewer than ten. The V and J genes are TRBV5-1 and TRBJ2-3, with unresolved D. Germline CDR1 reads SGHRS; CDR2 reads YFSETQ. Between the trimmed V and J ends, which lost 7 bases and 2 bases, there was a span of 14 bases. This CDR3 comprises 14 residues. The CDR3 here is CASQADSYTDTQYF. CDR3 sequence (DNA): TGCGCCAGCCAGGCAGACTCCTACACAGATACGCAGTATTTT.

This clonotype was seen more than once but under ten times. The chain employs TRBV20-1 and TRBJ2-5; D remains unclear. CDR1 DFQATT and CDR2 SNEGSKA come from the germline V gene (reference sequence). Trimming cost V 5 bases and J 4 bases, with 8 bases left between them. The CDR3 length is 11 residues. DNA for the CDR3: TGCAGTGCTGGAGCAGGAGAGACCCAGTACTTC. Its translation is CSAGAGETQYF.

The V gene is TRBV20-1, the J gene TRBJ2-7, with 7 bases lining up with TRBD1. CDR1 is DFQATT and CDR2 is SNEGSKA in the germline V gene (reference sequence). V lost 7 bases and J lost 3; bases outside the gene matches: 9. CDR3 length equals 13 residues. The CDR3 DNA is TGCAGTGTCGGGAACAGGGGTTTCTACGAGCAGTACTTC. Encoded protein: CSVGNRGFYEQYF.

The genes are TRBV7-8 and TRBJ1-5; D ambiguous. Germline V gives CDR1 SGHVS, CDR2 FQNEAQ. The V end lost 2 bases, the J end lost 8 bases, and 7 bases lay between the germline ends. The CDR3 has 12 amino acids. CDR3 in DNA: TGTGCCAGCAGCTTACCCAGGAAGCCCCAGCATTTT. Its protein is CASSLPRKPQHF.

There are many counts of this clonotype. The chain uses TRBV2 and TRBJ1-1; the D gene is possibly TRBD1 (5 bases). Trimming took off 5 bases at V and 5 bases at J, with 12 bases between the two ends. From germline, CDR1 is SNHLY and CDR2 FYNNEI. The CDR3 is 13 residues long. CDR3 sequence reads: CASSFQGRTEAFF. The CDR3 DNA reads TGTGCCAGCAGTTTTCAGGGAAGAACTGAAGCTTTCTTT.

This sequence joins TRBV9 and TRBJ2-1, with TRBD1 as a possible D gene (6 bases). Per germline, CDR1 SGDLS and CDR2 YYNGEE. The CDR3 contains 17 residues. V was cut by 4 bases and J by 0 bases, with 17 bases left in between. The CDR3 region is CASSPRGRHPSYNEQFF. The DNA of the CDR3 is TGTGCCAGCAGCCCCAGGGGTCGGCACCCCTCCTACAATGAGCAGTTCTTC. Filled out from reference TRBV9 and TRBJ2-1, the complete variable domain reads DSGVTQTPKHLITATGQRVTLRCSPRSGDLSVYWYQQSLDQGLQFLIQYYNGEERAKGNILERFSAQQFPDLHSELNLSSLELGDSALYFCASSPRGRHPSYNEQFFGPGTRLTVL.

CDR3 sequence (DNA): TGTGCCAGCTCCTTTTCGACATACTCAGATACGCAGTATTTT. Translation gives CASSFSTYSDTQYF. The chain has TRBV18 and TRBJ2-3; unclear D gene. CDR1 is KGHSH and CDR2 is LQKENI in the germline V gene. The CDR3 contains 14 residues. The V and J ends lost 6 bases and 4 bases respectively, with 14 bases between them.

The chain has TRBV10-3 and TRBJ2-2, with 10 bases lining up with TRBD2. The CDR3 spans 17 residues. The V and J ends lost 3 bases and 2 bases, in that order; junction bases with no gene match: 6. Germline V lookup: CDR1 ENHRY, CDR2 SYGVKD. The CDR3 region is CAISDPSGRSNTGELFF. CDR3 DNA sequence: TGTGCCATCAGTGACCCTAGCGGGAGAAGTAACACCGGGGAGCTGTTTTTT.

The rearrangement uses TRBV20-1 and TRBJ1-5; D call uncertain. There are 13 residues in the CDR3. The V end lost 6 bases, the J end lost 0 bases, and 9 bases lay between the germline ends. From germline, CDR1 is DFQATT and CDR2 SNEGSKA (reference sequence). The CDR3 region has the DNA TGCAGTGCCGAGACGTTTAGCAATCAGCCCCAGCATTTT. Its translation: CSAETFSNQPQHF.

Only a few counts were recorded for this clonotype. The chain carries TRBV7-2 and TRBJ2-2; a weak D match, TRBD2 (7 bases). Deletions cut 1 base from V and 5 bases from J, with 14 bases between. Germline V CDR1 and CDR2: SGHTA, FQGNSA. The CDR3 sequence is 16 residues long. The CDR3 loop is CASSLVGGQLTGELFF. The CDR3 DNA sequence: TGTGCCAGCAGCTTAGTCGGGGGGCAACTTACCGGGGAGCTGTTTTTT.